This section outlines one TCR beta chain sequence together with its context. Its matching antigen is unknown. Germline CDR1 MDHEN, CDR2 SYDVKM. This CDR3 is 15 amino acids long. V trimming: 9 bases; J trimming: 0 bases; junction bases outside the gene matches: 6. The table came from immunoSEQ multiplex PCR; TCRdb's copy has only in-frame clones and leaves some out. The sample includes about 380,000 clones, about 96% of them seen just once. This record belongs to a study of shared clonotypes between healthy human individuals. On the study more broadly: Three CD4 naive, three CD4 memory, two CD8 naive and one CD8 memory plate were used per donor.

Study-wide findings and caveats: Some clonotypes were shared by all four sorted-subset donors, while others were not shared. The non-shared ones had lower generation probabilities than the shared ones. Apart from blood, nothing was sampled; tissue repertoires likely differ.

Sequencing used memory CD8+ T cells sorted from blood. The subset here: CD45RO+ cells pooled with CCR7-negative TemRA cells. This chain links TRBV28 with TRBJ2-3, with TRBD2 identical over 10 bases. The source is a man aged 30-40 years in good health. CDR3 nucleotide sequence: TGTGCCAGTGAGGCTAGCGGGAGAAGCACAGATACGCAGTATTTT. It yields the protein CASEASGRSTDTQYF.